Listed below are T cell receptor beta chains from one sample, sequenced in a study of T-cell memory formation after mild COVID-19. Via MiXCR, TCRdb re-called the 5' RACE reads, giving one row per CDR3 protein. The sample holds more than 35,000 distinct CDR3 sequences, 5% to 7% seen once. The sample comprised PBMCs or a T cell subset sorted from them (not recorded which). The source is an adult who had mild COVID-19 (a few samples of this study predate the infection). Cell type and time point are not known. The CDR3 runs from the conserved cysteine through the conserved F or W. Each record gives: D gene, V gene, J gene, clone size, CDR3 DNA, CDR3 protein. D genes are given only for firm matches. For some rows the clone size is stated as once, few or many, or as a class when expanded; others skip it.

>-|TRBV12-3/TRBV12-4|TRBJ1-2|-
TGTGCCAGCAGTTTAGCGGTCTATGGCTACACCTTC
CASSLAVYGYTF
>TRBD2|TRBV4-1|TRBJ2-3|many
TGCGCCAGCAGCCAAGTGACTAGCGGGGGGGCTGGTACGCAGTATTTT
CASSQVTSGGAGTQYF
>TRBD2|TRBV25-1|TRBJ2-1|many
TGTGCCAGCAGTGATGCGGGAGCGAACATCAATGAGCAGTTCTTC
CASSDAGANINEQFF
>-|TRBV7-6|TRBJ1-6|few
TGTGCCAGCAGCCTTGACAAGGATAATTCACCCCTCCACTTT
CASSLDKDNSPLHF
>-|TRBV12-5|TRBJ2-5|-
TGTGCTAGTGGGAAAAACACCGGGACGGCGGAAGAGACCCAGTACTTC
CASGKNTGTAEETQYF
>-|TRBV6-6|TRBJ2-2|few
TGTGCCAGCAGTCTAGAGAGTTCTCGGTCGGGGGAGCTGTTTTTT
CASSLESSRSGELFF
>-|TRBV20-1|TRBJ1-2|few
TGCAGTGCTAGAGACAAGGGGCTCCCGGGTTATGGCTACACCTTC
CSARDKGLPGYGYTF
>-|TRBV20-1|TRBJ2-1|few
TGCAGTGCTATCAAGACGCGAGTCCCGAACAATGAGCAGTTCTTC
CSAIKTRVPNNEQFF
>-|TRBV7-9|TRBJ2-2|-
TGTGCCAGCAGCTCCAAGCAGGGCACCGGGGAGCTGTTTTTT
CASSSKQGTGELFF
>-|TRBV19|TRBJ1-1|few
TGTGCCAGTAGTACAAGGGGCACAGGGCTGGGAACTGAAGCTTTCTTT
CASSTRGTGLGTEAFF
>-|TRBV12-3/TRBV12-4|TRBJ1-1|few
TGTGCCAGCAGTTTAAATGGTTTGGAGGAAGCTTTCTTT
CASSLNGLEEAFF
>-|TRBV6-2/TRBV6-3|TRBJ2-7|many
TGTGCCAGCAGTTCTATCTACGAGCAGTACTTC
CASSSIYEQYF
>-|TRBV12-5|TRBJ1-5|few
TGTGCTAGTGGCGGATTCAATCAGCCCCAGCATTTT
CASGGFNQPQHF
>-|TRBV4-2|TRBJ2-7|-
TGTGCCAGCAGCGCTTCTAGGGGGGGCGGTTACGAGCAGTACTTC
CASSASRGGGYEQYF
>-|TRBV7-9|TRBJ2-5|few
TGTGCCAGCACCTTCGGTTTAGGGAGTCAAGAGACCCAGTACTTC
CASTFGLGSQETQYF
>-|TRBV5-1|TRBJ2-2|medium-sized
TGCGCCAGCAGCTTACAGGGGAACACCGGGGAGCTGTTTTTT
CASSLQGNTGELFF
>TRBD1|TRBV20-1|TRBJ1-2|-
TGCAGTGCTAGGGGGTACAGACAGGGGAACTATGGCTACACCTTC
CSARGYRQGNYGYTF